This T cell receptor (beta chain) derives from a study of T cell clonality in common variable immunodeficiency. This CDR3 has 16 residues. Germline values: CDR1 SGHTA, CDR2 FQGTGA. V was clipped by 1 base and J by 7 bases; unmatched bases: 2. Assay used: immunoSEQ multiplex PCR; TCRdb lists only in-frame clones, some missing. The specimen has some 50,000 clones, none found just once. Regarding the study as a whole: CVID subjects had higher TCRbeta clonality than healthy controls, most marked in about a third.

This clone has ten or more counts. The antigen is undetermined. From the germline J gene comes the end of the CDR3, since the read stops 3 residues before it. The receptor's source is a person aged 18 to 75 in good health. Sequencing was done on a sample of peripheral blood mononuclear cells. The rearrangement joins TRBV7-3 to TRBJ2-1; 15 bases are a match to TRBD2. The CDR3 spells CASSLRGTSGRNEQFF. The sequenced part of the CDR3 DNA is TGTGCCAGCAGCTTAAGGGGGACTAGCGGGAGGAATGAG.